This T cell receptor (beta chain) was documented in a study of CD8 T cells in ankylosing spondylitis. Findings of the study overall: Disease-linked clones had a CD8+ phenotype and relatively low frequency in peripheral blood. A motif in TCR beta, a set of roughly 8 highly homologous variants, appeared characteristic of ankylosing spondylitis blood. Within matched ankylosing spondylitis synovial fluid, disease-linked clones were reportedly significantly enriched. Both synovial fluid and blood in reactive arthritis had previously been reported to carry some motif variants.

From the 5' RACE reads, TCRdb called clonotypes with MiXCR, one entry per CDR3 protein. This sample carries 250,000 to 350,000 distinct CDR3 sequences, about 20% of them seen once, and the ten largest clones take about 8.2%. The CDR3 has 15 residues. Germline CDR1 is MNHEY and CDR2 is SMNVEV (reference sequence). Trimming removed 1 base from V and 5 bases from J, with 12 bases in between. This clonotype was counted a single time. The antigen is not known. The gene calls are TRBV27 and TRBJ1-5; a possible D gene is TRBD1 (6 bases). The TCR sequence derives from a male donor with ankylosing spondylitis or in good health (not recorded which). The sequencing sample was made of blood, either unsorted or a sorted T cell fraction (not recorded which). The CDR3 DNA follows: TGTGCCAGCAGTTTATTAACGGGGGCAGATCAGCCCCAGCATTTT. Encoded protein: CASSLLTGADQPQHF.